The present T cell receptor beta chain was sequenced within a study of blood T cell repertoires in COVID-19. About the research overall: The United States, Italy and Spain were the sources of the acute and convalescent COVID-19 samples. Sources were T cells, B-cell-depleted T cells, or PBMCs; the material itself was cDNA or gDNA.

As processed by the authors: Estimation of nucleated cell counts was performed using reference gene primer amplification. The assay was immunoSEQ multiplex PCR, and TCRdb's table has in-frame clones only and misses some. Clone size and V and J calls were adopted from that table, with D and trimming inferred from the DNA. The data show approximately 90,000 clones, with less than 95% seen just once and about 1.7% held by the top ten. Trimming pared 6 bases from V and 1 base from J, leaving 6 bases between. Germline V CDR1 and CDR2: MNHEY, SMNVEV (reference sequence). CDR3 size: 12 residues. What was sequenced was peripheral blood. The V and J genes are TRBV27 and TRBJ1-1; no reliable D call. This receptor was obtained from a man between 60 and 70 years old with acute or convalescent COVID-19. The chain's CDR3 is CASSPGNTEAFF. CDR3 bases: TGTGCCAGCAGCCCAGGGAACACTGAAGCTTTCTTT.